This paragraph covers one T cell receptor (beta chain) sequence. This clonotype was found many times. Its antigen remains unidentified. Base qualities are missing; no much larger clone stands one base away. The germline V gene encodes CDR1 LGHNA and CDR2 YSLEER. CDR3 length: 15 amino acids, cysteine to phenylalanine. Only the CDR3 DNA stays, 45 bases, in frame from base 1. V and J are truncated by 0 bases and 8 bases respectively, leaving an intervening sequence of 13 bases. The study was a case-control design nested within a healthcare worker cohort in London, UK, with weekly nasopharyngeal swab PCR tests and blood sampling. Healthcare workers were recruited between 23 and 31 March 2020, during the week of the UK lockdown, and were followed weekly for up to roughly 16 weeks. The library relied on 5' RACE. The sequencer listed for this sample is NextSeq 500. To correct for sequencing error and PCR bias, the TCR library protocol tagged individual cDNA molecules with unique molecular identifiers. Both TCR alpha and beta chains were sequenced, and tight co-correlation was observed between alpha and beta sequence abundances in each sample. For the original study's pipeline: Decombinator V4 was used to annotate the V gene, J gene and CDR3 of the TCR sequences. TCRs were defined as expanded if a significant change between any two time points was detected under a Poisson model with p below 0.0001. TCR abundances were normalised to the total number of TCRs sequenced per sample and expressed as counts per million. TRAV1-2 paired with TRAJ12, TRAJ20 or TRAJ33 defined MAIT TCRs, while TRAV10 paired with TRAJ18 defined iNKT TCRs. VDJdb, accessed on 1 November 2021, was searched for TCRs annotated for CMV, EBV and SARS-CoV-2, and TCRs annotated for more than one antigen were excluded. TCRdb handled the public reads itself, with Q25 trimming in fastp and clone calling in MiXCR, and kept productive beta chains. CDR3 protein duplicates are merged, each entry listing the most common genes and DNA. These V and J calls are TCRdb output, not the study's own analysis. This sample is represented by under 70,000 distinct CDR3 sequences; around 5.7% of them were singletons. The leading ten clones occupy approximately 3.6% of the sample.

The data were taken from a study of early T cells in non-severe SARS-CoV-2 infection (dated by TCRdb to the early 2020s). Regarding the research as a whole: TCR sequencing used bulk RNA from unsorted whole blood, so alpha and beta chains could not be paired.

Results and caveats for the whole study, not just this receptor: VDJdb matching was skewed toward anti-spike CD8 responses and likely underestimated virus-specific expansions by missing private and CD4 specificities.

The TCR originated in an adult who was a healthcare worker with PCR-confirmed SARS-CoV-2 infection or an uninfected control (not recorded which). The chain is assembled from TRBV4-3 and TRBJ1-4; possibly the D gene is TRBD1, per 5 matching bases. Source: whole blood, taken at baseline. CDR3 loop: CASSQEPGLLEKLFF. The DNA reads TGCGCCAGCAGCCAAGAGCCAGGGCTCCTCGAAAAACTGTTTTTT.